A single sample gave rise to the 16 T cell receptor beta chains below, sequenced in a study of blood T cell repertoires in COVID-19. Profiled with immunoSEQ multiplex PCR; TCRdb holds only in-frame clones, not every one. The top ten hold approximately 7.1% of the sample, which has roughly 150,000 clones, around 84% seen once. Specimen: peripheral blood. The origin of the receptors is a woman aged 45-60 years in a cohort sampled during active or convalescent COVID-19.

The CDR3 DNA is TGTGCCACCAAGAGCGGCAATGAGCAGTTCTTC. Protein product: CATKSGNEQFF. The chain uses TRBV24-1 and TRBJ2-1; D may be TRBD2 (5 bases). The CDR3 loop spans 11 amino acids. The germline CDR1 and CDR2 sequences are KGHDR and SFDVKD. The germline V and J ends were trimmed by 8 bases and 6 bases, with 7 bases remaining between them.

The chain is built from TRBV25-1 and TRBJ2-7; 8 positions match TRBD2. CDR1 is MGHDK and CDR2 is SYGVNS in the germline V gene. Losses at the gene ends were 7 bases for V and 6 bases for J; bases not matched to a gene: 8. The CDR3 extends over 13 amino acids. The CDR3 reads CASTRGGRREQYF. CDR3 nucleotide sequence: TGTGCCAGCACCCGGGGGGGACGTCGCGAGCAGTACTTC.

The rearrangement joins TRBV10-3 to TRBJ2-1; TRBD2 agrees at 10 bases. The CDR3 extends over 17 amino acids. Trimming took 1 base from V and 2 from J; bases not matched to a gene: 5. From germline, CDR1 is ENHRY and CDR2 SYGVKD. The CDR3 here is CAISEYAAGGTYNEQFF. CDR3 sequence (DNA): TGTGCCATCAGTGAGTACGCAGCGGGGGGGACCTACAATGAGCAGTTCTTC.

This chain connects TRBV30 to TRBJ2-7; 10 bases align to TRBD1. J lost 5 bases, V lost 2 bases, and 15 bases had no gene match. Germline V lookup: CDR1 GTSNPN, CDR2 SVGIG (reference sequence). The CDR3 spans 17 residues. Written as DNA, the CDR3 is TGTGCCTGGAGTTTGGACTTTCGGACAGGGGGTCCCCACGAGCAGTACTTC. It codes for CAWSLDFRTGGPHEQYF.

A single count supports this clone. The genes are TRBV7-7 and TRBJ1-4; 7 bases fit TRBD1. CDR3 size: 15 residues. Trimming cost V 5 bases and J 6 bases; bases outside gene matches: 9. The germline CDR1 and CDR2 sequences are SSHAT and FNYEAQ (reference sequence). The CDR3 loop reads CASSRRQGRDEKLFF. DNA for the CDR3: TGTGCCAGCAGCCGTCGACAGGGCCGGGATGAAAAACTGTTTTTT.

The chain links TRBV3-1 (or the pseudogene TRBV3-2) to TRBJ1-6; 9 bases match TRBD1. The ends lost 4 bases at V and 9 bases at J; junction bases unmatched: 4. From germline, CDR1 is LGHDT and CDR2 YNNKEL (reference sequence). This CDR3 region has 14 residues. Written as DNA, the CDR3 is TGTGCCAGCAGCCCCGGGACAGGGCTTTCACCCCTCCACTTT. Encoded protein: CASSPGTGLSPLHF.

This rearrangement joins TRBV19 to TRBJ2-7; possible D gene TRBD2, 7 bases. The CDR3 totals 14 residues. The V and J ends lost 6 bases and 2 bases respectively, with 14 bases between them. Germline values: CDR1 LNHDA, CDR2 SQIVND (reference sequence). CDR3 DNA: TGTGCCAGTAGCCTGGGGGGGCTAGCCTACGAGCAGTACTTC. This codes for CASSLGGLAYEQYF.

The chain couples TRBV3-1 (or the pseudogene TRBV3-2) to TRBJ1-1, with D possibly being TRBD1 (5 bases). Germline-derived CDR1 and CDR2 are LGHDT and YNNKEL (reference sequence). The length of the CDR3 is 15 residues. V lost 2 bases to trimming and J lost 1 base, with 11 bases between them. The CDR3 DNA reads as TGTGCCAGCAGCCAAACATGGGGGGGGAACACTGAAGCTTTCTTT. Protein sequence: CASSQTWGGNTEAFF.

The chain has TRBV7-2 and TRBJ1-1; D is perhaps TRBD1 (5 bases). Deletions cut 6 bases from V and 1 base from J, with 9 bases between. Germline V CDR1 and CDR2: SGHTA, FQGNSA. There are 13 residues in the CDR3. The CDR3 here is CASRAQENTEAFF. In nucleotides, the CDR3 is TGTGCCAGCAGGGCACAGGAGAACACTGAAGCTTTCTTT.

The chain uses TRBV19 and TRBJ2-3, with TRBD2 matching 8 bases. The CDR3 covers 17 residues. J gave up 3 bases and V 3 bases, and 11 bases lay outside the gene matches. CDR1 and CDR2 from the germline V gene are LNHDA and SQIVND (reference sequence). CDR3: CASSIGRGGRDTDTQYF. The CDR3 nucleotides read TGTGCCAGTAGTATCGGACGGGGGGGCCGAGATACAGATACGCAGTATTTT.

There are a few counts of this clone. J is TRBJ2-5 and V is TRBV9; TRBD2 is a possible D gene (5 bases). This CDR3 comprises 15 residues. Trimming pared 0 bases from V and 1 base from J, leaving 10 bases between. CDR1 is SGDLS and CDR2 is YYNGEE in the germline V gene. The CDR3 region is CASSVGTALQETQYF. The CDR3 DNA is TGTGCCAGCAGCGTAGGGACTGCCCTCCAAGAGACCCAGTACTTC.

The chain carries TRBV11-1 and TRBJ1-1; no definite D call. The germline V gene encodes CDR1 SGHAT and CDR2 FQDESV (reference sequence). The CDR3 has 13 amino acids. The V end was cut by 6 bases, the J end by 1 base, with 9 bases between. The CDR3 bases are TGTGCCAGCAGTTTCAACAGGAACACTGAAGCTTTCTTT. Amino acid sequence: CASSFNRNTEAFF.

This chain links TRBV27 with TRBJ2-2; a weak D match, TRBD1 (5 bases). The V gene lost 3 bases and the J gene lost 1 base, with 6 bases spanning the gap. Germline V gene sequence: CDR1 MNHEY, CDR2 SMNVEV (reference sequence). This CDR3 is 14 amino acids long. CDR3 sequence reads: CASSFTGNTGELFF. The CDR3 DNA reads TGTGCCAGCAGTTTCACAGGGAACACCGGGGAGCTGTTTTTT.

CDR3 residues: CASSLVQGAGGYTF. CDR3 coding DNA: TGCGCCAGCAGCTTGGTTCAGGGGGCGGGTGGCTACACCTTC. The genes are TRBV5-1 and TRBJ1-2, with 8 bases aligning to TRBD1. CDR3 length equals 14 residues. V was pared by 0 bases and J by 7 bases, with 5 bases of the junction left unmatched. Germline V CDR1 and CDR2: SGHRS, YFSETQ. Full variable domain (remainder filled in from reference TRBV5-1 and TRBJ1-2): KAGVTQTPRYLIKTRGQQVTLSCSPISGHRSVSWYQQTPGQGLQFLFEYFSETQRNKGNFPGRFSGRQFSNSRSEMNVSTLELGDSALYLCASSLVQGAGGYTFGSGTRLTVV.

V and J are TRBV11-1 and TRBJ1-2, with 8 bases fitting TRBD1. The CDR3 is 15 amino acids. V shed 5 bases, J shed 4 bases, and the junction held 9 bases outside the gene matches. Germline CDR1 and CDR2: SGHAT and FQDESV (reference sequence). The CDR3 loop is CASSPSGQEFYGYTF. The CDR3 nucleotides are TGTGCCAGCAGCCCGTCGGGACAGGAGTTCTATGGCTACACCTTC.

The genes are TRBV7-6 and TRBJ1-1; tentatively, D is TRBD1 (5 bases). Germline V gene lookup returns CDR1 SGHVS and CDR2 FNYEAQ. The CDR3 extends over 15 amino acids. The V end lost 6 bases, the J end lost 5 bases, and 19 bases lay between the germline ends. The CDR3 loop reads CASRDKPGGSTEAFF. CDR3 bases: TGTGCCAGCAGGGATAAGCCGGGGGGGTCAACTGAAGCTTTCTTT.